The present TCR beta chain was sequenced within a study of blood T cell repertoires in COVID-19. Study-level background: The United States, Italy and Spain supplied acute and convalescent COVID-19 samples. T cells, B-cell-depleted T cells, or PBMCs supplied cDNA or gDNA.

Study processing details: Counts of nucleated cells, estimated from reference gene primer amplification, were obtained. Libraries were prepared by immunoSEQ multiplex PCR; TCRdb keeps only in-frame clonotypes and omits some of them. Clone size and V and J calls were adopted from that table, with D and trimming inferred from the DNA. The sample consists of more than 200,000 clones, 75% to 90% of them appearing once. A few counts support this clone. The material sequenced was peripheral blood. This TCR came from a man in his thirties or forties with active or convalescent COVID-19.

CDR3 sequence reads: CASSSGQVPHF. As DNA, the CDR3 is TGTGCCAGTAGTTCCGGACAGGTGCCCCATTTT. This sequence joins TRBV19 and TRBJ1-5; 7 bases agree with TRBD1. Germline CDR1 and CDR2: LNHDA and SQIVND (reference sequence). The J segment lost 16 bases and the V segment lost 5 bases, leaving 8 bases of the junction unmatched. The CDR3 totals 11 residues.